The 21 T cell receptor beta chains below all came from one sample that was sequenced in a study of shared clonotypes between healthy human individuals. Clones were read by immunoSEQ multiplex PCR, and TCRdb kept only the in-frame ones, dropping some. The sample consists of roughly 2,500,000 clones, over 85% of them appearing once. Sequencing was done on a sample of naive CD4+ T cells from PBMCs. Subset here: CD45RA+ positively selected. All receptors derive from a man younger than 35 in good health. Some clones in this sample may be carry-over from other donors' samples.

A word on this clone: This sample includes further DNA sequences coding for the same CDR3. The chain combines TRBV6-5 with TRBJ2-7, with D possibly TRBD2 on 5 matching bases. V dropped 8 bases and J dropped 2 bases, with 13 bases sitting between them. The CDR3 is 13 residues long. CDR1 and CDR2 from the germline V gene are MNHEY and SVGAGI. The CDR3 nucleotides are TGTGCCAGCCGTGCGGGCCCCACCTACGAGCAGTACTTC. Translation gives CASRAGPTYEQYF.

The V call is TRBV27, the J call TRBJ1-4; no clear D gene. V lost 2 bases, J lost 0 bases, and 7 bases lay in between. In germline, CDR1 is MNHEY, CDR2 SMNVEV (reference sequence). The CDR3 length is 15 residues. The CDR3 DNA reads as TGTGCCAGCAGTTTAATGGCTTCAACTAATGAAAAACTGTTTTTT. Encoded protein: CASSLMASTNEKLFF.

This clone is a singleton in its sample. The V gene is TRBV4-3, the J gene TRBJ2-3, with 11 bases that match TRBD2. Germline V gene sequence: CDR1 LGHNA, CDR2 YSLEER. The CDR3 covers 18 residues. The V gene end was trimmed by 8 bases and the J gene end by 0 bases; junction bases not matched to a gene: 13. CDR3 nucleotide sequence: TGCGCCAGCTCCCAGGGATTAGCGGGAGGGGTGAGCACAGATACGCAGTATTTT. Its protein product is CASSQGLAGGVSTDTQYF.

The chain has TRBV7-9 and TRBJ2-1; 7 positions agree with TRBD1. CDR3 length: 19 residues. V was clipped by 5 bases and J by 3 bases; unmatched bases: 19. Germline loops: CDR1 SEHNR, CDR2 FQNEAQ (reference sequence). The CDR3, as DNA: TGTGCCAGCAGCAAACCAATGCCTGGGACAGCCAAGAACTACAATGAGCAGTTCTTC. Translated: CASSKPMPGTAKNYNEQFF.

For this clone: This specimen includes other DNA sequences encoding the same CDR3. This chain uses TRBV19 with TRBJ1-2, with D maybe TRBD1 (5 bases). The CDR3 covers 13 residues. Germline CDR1 is LNHDA and CDR2 is SQIVND (reference sequence). With 3 bases removed from V and 2 bases from J, the gap between germline ends came to 7 bases. In DNA, the CDR3 is TGTGCCAGTAGTATCCAGGGCAACTATGGCTACACCTTC. The encoded protein is CASSIQGNYGYTF.

This clone was seen once. The chain has TRBV29-1 and TRBJ2-3, with a weak D call TRBD1 (6 bases). CDR3 length: 14 residues. Trimming took off 6 bases at V and 4 bases at J, with 17 bases between the two ends. Germline-derived CDR1 and CDR2 are SQVTM and ANQGSEA. The CDR3 region has the DNA TGCAGCGTCGGAACACAGGGTGCCGCAGATACGCAGTATTTT. Its protein product is CSVGTQGAADTQYF.

The chain has TRBV7-3 and TRBJ2-2; D uncertain. This CDR3 has 14 residues. Trimming took 5 bases from V and 1 from J, leaving 8 bases between them. The V gene's germline CDR1 is SGHTA and CDR2 FQGTGA. The CDR3 region is CASSPMGNTGELFF. Written as DNA, the CDR3 is TGTGCCAGCAGCCCTATGGGGAACACCGGGGAGCTGTTTTTT.

Remarks on this clone: The identical CDR3 is also encoded by other nucleotide sequences in the sample. The chain employs TRBV7-3 and TRBJ2-2; 8 positions match TRBD2. Germline V gene data show CDR1 as SGHTA and CDR2 as FQGTGA. J lost 2 bases, V lost 2 bases, and 4 bases had no gene match. The CDR3 consists of 16 residues. The CDR3 region has the DNA TGTGCCAGCAGCTTATTGAGCGGGAGAAACACCGGGGAGCTGTTTTTT. Translating gives CASSLLSGRNTGELFF.

The chain recombines TRBV6-1 with TRBJ2-3; the match to TRBD2 covers 11 bases. Per germline, CDR1 MNHNS and CDR2 SASEGT. The CDR3 extends over 18 amino acids. The J segment lost 4 bases and the V segment lost 2 bases, leaving 11 bases of the junction unmatched. CDR3: CASSEILAGVLNSDTQYF. CDR3 nucleotide sequence: TGTGCCAGCAGTGAAATACTAGCGGGAGTTTTAAATTCAGATACGCAGTATTTT.

The gene calls are TRBV7-8 and TRBJ2-1; maybe TRBD1 (6 bases). CDR1 is SGHVS, CDR2 FQNEAQ, per germline. V lost 4 bases, J lost 10 bases, and 17 bases lay in between. The CDR3 contains 14 residues. The CDR3 sequence: CASSSSSGQLEQFF. The DNA for the CDR3 is TGTGCCAGCAGCTCGTCGTCCGGACAGCTGGAGCAGTTCTTC.

This chain joins TRBV5-1 and TRBJ1-4, with D unclear. The V end was cut by 2 bases, the J end by 4 bases, with 12 bases between. CDR1 is SGHRS, CDR2 YFSETQ, per germline. The CDR3 is made up of 15 amino acids. CDR3 amino acids: CASSFGLGGNEKLFF. The CDR3 nucleotides read TGCGCCAGCAGCTTCGGTTTGGGAGGTAATGAAAAACTGTTTTTT.

J is TRBJ1-2 and V is TRBV6-6, with TRBD1 as a possible D gene (5 bases). The CDR3 runs 15 residues. Trimming took 5 bases from V and 0 from J, leaving 13 bases between them. Germline lookup yields CDR1 MNHNY and CDR2 SVGAGI (reference sequence). CDR3 DNA: TGTGCCAGCAGTCTCCCCCAGGGAGCTAACTATGGCTACACCTTC. Its translation: CASSLPQGANYGYTF.

The genes are TRBV10-3 and TRBJ2-5; 7 bases are shared with TRBD2. After removal of 3 bases from V and 2 bases from J, the junction contained 3 bases not matched to a gene. The CDR3 totals 14 residues. Germline V lookup: CDR1 ENHRY, CDR2 SYGVKD. CDR3 coding DNA: TGTGCCATCAGTGAAGGGCGGGGGCAAGAGACCCAGTACTTC. It is translated as CAISEGRGQETQYF.

V gene TRBV28 combines with J gene TRBJ2-3; D is perhaps TRBD1 (5 bases). The germline gives CDR1 MDHEN, CDR2 SYDVKM. CDR3 size: 16 residues. V lost 3 bases and J lost 4, with 17 bases in between. DNA for the CDR3: TGTGCCAGCAGTTTCTGGGGCACGGGTCAGTCAGATACGCAGTATTTT. It specifies CASSFWGTGQSDTQYF. The whole variable domain, remainder taken from reference TRBV28 and TRBJ2-3, is DVKVTQSSRYLVKRTGEKVFLECVQDMDHENMFWYRQDPGLGLRLIYFSYDVKMKEKGDIPEGYSVSREKKERFSLILESASTNQTSMYLCASSFWGTGQSDTQYFGPGTRLTVL.

This chain connects TRBV4-3 to TRBJ2-7; TRBD1 might be the D (5 bases). Germline CDR1 is LGHNA and CDR2 is YSLEER. This CDR3 spans 15 amino acids. The germline V and J ends were trimmed by 0 bases and 5 bases, with 14 bases remaining between them. DNA of the CDR3: TGCGCCAGCAGCCAAGAACTCAGACAGTTTCACGAGCAGTACTTC. Amino acids: CASSQELRQFHEQYF.

The gene calls are TRBV4-2 and TRBJ1-2, with D unresolved. The CDR3 has 17 residues. Germline V gene data show CDR1 as LGHNA and CDR2 as YNFKEQ. V dropped 0 bases and J dropped 3 bases, with 17 bases sitting between them. CDR3 sequence: CASSQDIGRVRDYGYTF. DNA of the CDR3: TGTGCCAGCAGCCAAGATATCGGAAGGGTACGAGACTATGGCTACACCTTC.

As to this clone: The sample contains more than one DNA sequence encoding this CDR3. This rearrangement joins TRBV5-1 to TRBJ1-5; no reliable D call. From germline, CDR1 is SGHRS and CDR2 YFSETQ. V lost 0 bases and J lost 0, with 7 bases in between. The CDR3 is made up of 15 amino acids. The CDR3 sequence: CASSLDGASNQPQHF. CDR3 nucleotide sequence: TGCGCCAGCAGCTTGGATGGCGCTAGCAATCAGCCCCAGCATTTT.

Of note for this clone: The sample contains more than one DNA sequence encoding this CDR3. This sequence joins TRBV12-5 and TRBJ2-2; D is undetermined. The germline gives CDR1 LGHNT, CDR2 FRNRAP. V gave up 2 bases and J gave up 6 bases, with 4 bases separating them. The CDR3 totals 12 residues. The CDR3 sequence: CASGLPPGELFF. CDR3 sequence (DNA): TGTGCTAGTGGTTTGCCACCCGGGGAGCTGTTTTTT.

V is TRBV4-2 and J is TRBJ2-3; possibly TRBD2 for D (6 bases). The CDR3 is 16 residues long. V lost 2 bases to trimming and J lost 2 bases, with 14 bases between them. CDR1 is LGHNA and CDR2 is YNFKEQ in the germline V gene. In DNA, the CDR3 is TGTGCCAGCAGCCAAAGAGGAGGGCTTAACACAGATACGCAGTATTTT. Translation: CASSQRGGLNTDTQYF.

The chain couples TRBV27 to TRBJ2-3; a weak D match, TRBD2 (6 bases). The CDR3 is 14 amino acids. CDR1 is MNHEY, CDR2 SMNVEV, per germline (reference sequence). Trimming stripped 5 bases from V and 6 bases from J, with 15 bases between. CDR3 amino acids: CASSKGTRGDTQYF. DNA for the CDR3: TGTGCCAGCAGTAAAGGGACCCGGGGGGATACGCAGTATTTT.

This chain links TRBV6-1 with TRBJ2-4; D is possibly TRBD1 or TRBD2 (6 bases each). The CDR3 loop spans 15 amino acids. Per the germline V gene, CDR1 is MNHNS and CDR2 is SASEGT. V lost 2 bases, J lost 6 bases, and 14 bases lay in between. DNA for the CDR3: TGTGCCAGCAGTGAAAGTTGGGGGGCAGGAAACATTCAGTACTTC. It yields the protein CASSESWGAGNIQYF.